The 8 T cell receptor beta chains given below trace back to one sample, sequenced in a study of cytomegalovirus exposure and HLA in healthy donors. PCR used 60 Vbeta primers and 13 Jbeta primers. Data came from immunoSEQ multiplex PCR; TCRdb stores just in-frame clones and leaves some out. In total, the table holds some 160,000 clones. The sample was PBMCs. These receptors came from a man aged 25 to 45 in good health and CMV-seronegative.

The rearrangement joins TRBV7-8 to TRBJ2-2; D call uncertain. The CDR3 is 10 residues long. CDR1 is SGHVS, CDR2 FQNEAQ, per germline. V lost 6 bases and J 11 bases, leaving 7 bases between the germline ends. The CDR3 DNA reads TGTGCCAGCAGTACAGCAGAGCTGTTTTTT. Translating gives CASSTAELFF. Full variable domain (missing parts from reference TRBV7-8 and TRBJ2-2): GAGVSQSPRYKVAKRGQDVALRCDPISGHVSLFWYQQALGQGPEFLTYFQNEAQLDKSGLPSDRFFAERPEGSVSTLKIQRTQQEDSAVYLCASSTAELFFGEGSRLTVL.

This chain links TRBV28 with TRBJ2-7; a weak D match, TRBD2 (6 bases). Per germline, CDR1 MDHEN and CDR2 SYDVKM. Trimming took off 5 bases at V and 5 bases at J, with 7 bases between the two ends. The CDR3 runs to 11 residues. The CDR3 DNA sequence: TGTGCCAGCAGTCGGGGGAACGAGCAGTACTTC. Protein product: CASSRGNEQYF.

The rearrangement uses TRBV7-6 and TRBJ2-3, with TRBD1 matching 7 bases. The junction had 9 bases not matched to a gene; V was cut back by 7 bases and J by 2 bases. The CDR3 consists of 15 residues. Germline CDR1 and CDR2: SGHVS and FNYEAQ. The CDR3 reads CASTSTGRYTDTQYF. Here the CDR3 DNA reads TGTGCCAGCACCTCGACAGGGCGGTACACAGATACGCAGTATTTT.

The CDR3 reads CASSQEIPGLAGGSHEQYF. In nucleotides, the CDR3 is TGCGCCAGCAGCCAAGAGATACCGGGGCTAGCGGGAGGTAGCCACGAGCAGTACTTC. The V call is TRBV4-3, the J call TRBJ2-7, with 11 bases lining up with TRBD2. Germline CDR1 is LGHNA and CDR2 is YSLEER. This CDR3 is 19 amino acids long. Unmatched junction bases numbered 15, after V lost 0 bases and J lost 5 bases.

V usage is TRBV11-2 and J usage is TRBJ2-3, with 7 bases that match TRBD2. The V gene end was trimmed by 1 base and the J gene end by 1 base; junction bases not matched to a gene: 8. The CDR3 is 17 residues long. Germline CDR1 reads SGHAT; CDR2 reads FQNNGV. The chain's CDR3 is CASSLAPRGSGTDTQYF. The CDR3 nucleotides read TGTGCCAGCAGCTTAGCACCCCGCGGGAGTGGCACAGATACGCAGTATTTT.

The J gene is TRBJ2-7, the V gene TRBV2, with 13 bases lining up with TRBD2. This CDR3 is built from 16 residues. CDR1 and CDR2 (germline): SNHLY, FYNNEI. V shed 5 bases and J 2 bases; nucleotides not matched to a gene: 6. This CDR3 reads CASSYTGTSGTYEQYF. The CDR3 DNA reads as TGTGCCAGCAGTTACACCGGGACTAGCGGGACCTACGAGCAGTACTTC.

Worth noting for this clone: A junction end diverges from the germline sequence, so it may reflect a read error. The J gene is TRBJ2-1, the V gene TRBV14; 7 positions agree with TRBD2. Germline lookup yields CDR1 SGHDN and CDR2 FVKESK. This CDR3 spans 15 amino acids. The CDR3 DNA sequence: TGTGCCAGCAGCCAAGATAGGTCTAGCGGACCGAGCACGGTCTTC. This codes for CASSQDRSSGPSTVF.

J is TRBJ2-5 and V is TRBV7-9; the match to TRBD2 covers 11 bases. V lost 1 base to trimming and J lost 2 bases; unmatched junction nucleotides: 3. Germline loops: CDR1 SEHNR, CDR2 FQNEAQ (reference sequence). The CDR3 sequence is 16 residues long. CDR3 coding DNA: TGTGCCAGCAGCTTAGAGACTAGCGGGGTACAAGAGACCCAGTACTTC. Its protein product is CASSLETSGVQETQYF.